This TCR beta chain appears in the sequencing data of a study of vaccination and CD4 T cells after COVID-19. The length of the CDR3 is 14 residues. Between the trimmed V and J ends, which lost 6 bases and 7 bases, there was a span of 16 bases. Germline assignment: CDR1 SGHNT and CDR2 YENEEA. Points on this clonotype: Its antigen is not known.

With the Oncomine TCR Beta short-read assay, DNA from cultured CD4+ T cells was sequenced. Cultures of CD4+ T cells served as the source for extracting genomic DNA. TCRdb re-derived calls from the PCR reads in MiXCR, one entry per CDR3 protein. The data contain some 11,000 distinct CDR3 sequences, 70% of them singletons. Treatment in this sample: roughly nine-day PBMC culture with coronavirus spike peptide pools or control peptides (ViraFEST assay). ViraFEST used peptide pools to expand antigen-specific T cells, then sequenced TCRs. The TCR comes from a human donor who had recovered from COVID-19. The genes are TRBV11-3 and TRBJ2-1; possibly TRBD1 for D (5 bases). Sequencing used CD4+ T cells from blood, cultured in vitro. CDR3 region: CASRRQGIGNEQFF. The CDR3 coding sequence is TGTGCCAGCAGGCGCCAGGGAATCGGAAATGAGCAGTTCTTC.